One T cell receptor beta chain is described in this entry. This receptor's antigen is unknown. No qualities accompany the bases; no much larger clone lies one base away. To prepare the library, the immunoSEQ multiplex PCR assay was applied. The clones in this table, taken by TCRdb from immuneACCESS, are in-frame only. Not every clone is retained; where verified, under half of the shortfall comes from an unresolved V gene, and the cause of the rest is unknown. The sample table holds tens of thousands of clones, of which more than 85% were seen once. The ten largest clones capture around 6.7% of the sample. The sample is drawn from a study of T cell changes during pregnancy in multiple sclerosis (dated by TCRdb to 2018 to 2020). Looking at the study overall: In women with multiple sclerosis, the researchers looked at how the T cell repertoire shifted as pregnancy progressed.

This TCR was sampled from a female donor with multiple sclerosis, enrolled in a pregnancy study. The source material was CD8+ T cells from peripheral blood mononuclear cells, sampled in the third trimester of pregnancy.

The encoded CDR3 is CASSIPGDTGELFF. The DNA sequence is TGTGCCAGTAGTATACCCGGTGACACCGGGGAGCTGTTTTTT. The rearrangement combines TRBV19 with TRBJ2-2; no D gene can be assigned with confidence. The V and J ends are trimmed by 2 bases and 3 bases, leaving 7 bases between them. As encoded in the germline V gene (reference sequence), CDR1 is LNHDA while CDR2 is SQIVND. Inclusive of the bounding cysteine and phenylalanine, the CDR3 is 14 residues long. Left in the record is the CDR3 DNA by itself, 42 bases read in frame from the first base. The full variable domain, with segments outside the CDR3 supplied by the reference TRBV19 and TRBJ2-2 proteins, appears as DGGITQSPKYLFRKEGQNVTLSCEQNLNHDAMYWYRQDPGQGLRLIYYSQIVNDFQKGDIAEGYSVSREKKESFPLTVTSAQKNPTAFYLCASSIPGDTGELFFGEGSRLTVL.